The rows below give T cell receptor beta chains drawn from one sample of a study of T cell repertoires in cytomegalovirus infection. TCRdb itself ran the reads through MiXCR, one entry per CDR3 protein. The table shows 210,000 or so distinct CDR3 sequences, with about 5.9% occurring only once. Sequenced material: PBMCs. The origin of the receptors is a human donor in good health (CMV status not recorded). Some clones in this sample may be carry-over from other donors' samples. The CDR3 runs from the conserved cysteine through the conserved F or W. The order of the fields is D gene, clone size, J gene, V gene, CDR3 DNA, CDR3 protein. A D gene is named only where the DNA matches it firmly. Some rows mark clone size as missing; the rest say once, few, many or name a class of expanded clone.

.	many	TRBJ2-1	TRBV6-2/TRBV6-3	TGTGCCAGCAGCGACACTTACAATGAGCAGTTCTTC	CASSDTYNEQFF
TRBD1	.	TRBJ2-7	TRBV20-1	TGCAGTGCTAGTCAGGGGGTCGGCGAGCAGTACTTC	CSASQGVGEQYF
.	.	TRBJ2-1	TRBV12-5	TGTGCTAGTGGTTCTGGGGGTGGTGAGCAGTTCTTC	CASGSGGGEQFF
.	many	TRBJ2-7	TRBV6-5	TGTGCCAGCAGTTACTCGATCGGACGGCCGGAATCCTACGAGCAGTACTTC	CASSYSIGRPESYEQYF
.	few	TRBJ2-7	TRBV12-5	TGTGCTAGTGGTTCGACAGGGATGGGGGGCGAGCAGTACTTC	CASGSTGMGGEQYF
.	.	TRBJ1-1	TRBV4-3	TGCGCCAGCAGCCAAGAGGGAGGTTATGGTGAAGCTTTCTTT	CASSQEGGYGEAFF
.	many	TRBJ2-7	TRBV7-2	TGTGCCAGCAGCTTAGCGGTGGGCAATTACGAGCAGTACTTC	CASSLAVGNYEQYF
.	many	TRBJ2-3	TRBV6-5	TGTGCCAGCAGCCCACCTTCATCGGGTTCTAGCACAGATACGCAGTATTTT	CASSPPSSGSSTDTQYF
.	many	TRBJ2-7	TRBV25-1	TGTGCCAGCAGTGATTGGTCCGAGCAGTACTTC	CASSDWSEQYF
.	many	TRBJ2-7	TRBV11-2	TGTGCCAGCAGCGCGGACAAGACCTACGAGCAGTACTTC	CASSADKTYEQYF